These 25 T cell receptor beta chains originate from one sample sequenced in a study of blood T cells in healthy people across ages. Through a sample-barcoded 5' primer and a J-beta primer mix, a second PCR was run for roughly 6 to 12 cycles. TCRdb re-analysed the 5' RACE reads in MiXCR, keeping a single row per CDR3 protein. The table includes about 1.1 million distinct CDR3 sequences, less than 45% detected once. The source material was blood. All receptors come from a man aged 18 to 30 in good health.

This clonotype was seen a handful of times. CDR3 sequence reads: CASAGGGLPTDTQYF. The CDR3 coding sequence is TGTGCCAGCGCGGGGGGGGGCCTCCCCACAGATACGCAGTATTTT. The chain employs TRBV12-3 or TRBV12-4 and TRBJ2-3; 9 bases agree with TRBD2. V lost 8 bases and J lost 2; bases outside the gene matches: 8. The CDR3 is 15 residues long.

The chain links TRBV7-2 to TRBJ2-1, with D possibly being TRBD2 (5 bases). This CDR3 is built from 16 residues. In germline, CDR1 is SGHTA, CDR2 FQGNSA. The V and J ends lost 2 bases and 8 bases respectively, with 19 bases between them. The CDR3 loop reads CASSLTTALGSDEQFF. CDR3 DNA: TGTGCCAGCAGCTTAACAACAGCGCTGGGTAGCGATGAGCAGTTCTTC.

The rearrangement uses TRBV27 and TRBJ2-3; perhaps TRBD1 as D (6 bases). Trimming left V 9 bases short and J 0 bases short, with 16 bases between. This CDR3 is 15 amino acids long. Germline CDR1 reads MNHEY; CDR2 reads SMNVEV (reference sequence). The CDR3 is CASSSGVPSTDTQYF. The DNA for the CDR3 is TGTGCCAGTTCGTCAGGGGTCCCTAGCACAGATACGCAGTATTTT.

This clonotype was observed a few times. The chain couples TRBV2 to TRBJ2-3; 7 bases are shared with TRBD2. The length of the CDR3 is 16 residues. V was clipped by 9 bases and J by 2 bases; unmatched bases: 14. The germline gives CDR1 SNHLY, CDR2 FYNNEI. In DNA, the CDR3 is TGTGCCAGTACCGCCCACGGGGGAGGGAACACAGATACGCAGTATTTT. Protein product: CASTAHGGGNTDTQYF.

The chain links TRBV5-5 to TRBJ2-3; 8 nucleotides line up with TRBD1. CDR1 and CDR2 from the germline V gene are SGHKS and YYEKEE (reference sequence). V was pared by 3 bases and J by 3 bases, with 9 bases of the junction left unmatched. The CDR3 has 16 residues. The CDR3 sequence: CASSSGDRTGTDTQYF. DNA for the CDR3: TGTGCCAGCAGCTCCGGAGACAGGACAGGGACAGATACGCAGTATTTT.

The chain links TRBV4-1 to TRBJ2-5; TRBD2 matches 12 bases. Looked up from germline, CDR1 is MGHRA and CDR2 is YSYEKL. V lost 0 bases and J lost 4; bases outside the gene matches: 9. This CDR3 has 18 residues. The CDR3 sequence: CASSQELASGGAGETQYF. CDR3 DNA: TGCGCCAGCAGCCAAGAGTTGGCTAGCGGGGGGGCAGGAGAGACCCAGTACTTC.

The V gene is TRBV7-2, the J gene TRBJ1-2, with a tentative D call TRBD1 (5 bases). Deletions cut 2 bases from V and 4 bases from J, with 11 bases between. Per germline, CDR1 SGHTA and CDR2 FQGNSA. CDR3 length equals 14 residues. CDR3 protein: CASSLISGPYGYTF. DNA of the CDR3: TGTGCCAGCAGCTTAATTTCGGGGCCCTATGGCTACACCTTC.

The sample holds a few counts of this clonotype. The CDR3 DNA is TGTGCCAGCAGTTCCGGACTAGCGGGGTCGGGCACAGATACGCAGTATTTT. Encoded protein: CASSSGLAGSGTDTQYF. The rearrangement links TRBV11-2 to TRBJ2-3, with 12 bases lining up with TRBD2. The V gene's germline CDR1 is SGHAT and CDR2 FQNNGV. Trimming took 6 bases from V and 1 from J; bases not matched to a gene: 8. This CDR3 region has 17 residues.

This clonotype was seen more than once but under ten times. As DNA, the CDR3 is TGTGCCAGCAGCCAAGACAGCCCGATAAGTGAAAAACTGTTTTTT. As protein: CASSQDSPISEKLFF. V usage is TRBV4-2 and J usage is TRBJ1-4; the D is unclear. Trimming left V 0 bases short and J 7 bases short, with 12 bases between. The CDR3 extends over 15 amino acids. CDR1 is LGHNA, CDR2 YNFKEQ, per germline.

The genes are TRBV20-1 and TRBJ2-1, with a possible D match to TRBD2 (6 bases). V shed 6 bases and J shed 4 bases, with 13 bases lying between them. Germline V gene lookup returns CDR1 DFQATT and CDR2 SNEGSKA (reference sequence). The CDR3 extends over 13 amino acids. Here the CDR3 DNA reads TGCAGTGCCAACCCTCGGGGGTACAATGAGCAGTTCTTC. Protein product: CSANPRGYNEQFF.

This clonotype has a handful of counts. The genes are TRBV4-1 and TRBJ1-4, with 7 bases fitting TRBD1. J lost 3 bases, V lost 3 bases, and 10 bases had no gene match. This CDR3 contains 17 residues. Germline V lookup: CDR1 MGHRA, CDR2 YSYEKL. CDR3 sequence (DNA): TGCGCCAGCAGCCACTTACAGGGGAGGGTGGCTAATGAAAAACTGTTTTTT. Translation: CASSHLQGRVANEKLFF.

DNA for the CDR3: TGTGCCAGCAGCCGTTGGACAGTCGAGGGGACAGATACGCAGTATTTT. This encodes CASSRWTVEGTDTQYF. The rearrangement links TRBV6-5 to TRBJ2-3; TRBD1 might be the D (6 bases). This CDR3 has 16 residues. The V end was cut by 6 bases, the J end by 3 bases, with 19 bases between. Looked up from germline, CDR1 is MNHEY and CDR2 is SVGAGI.

The J gene is TRBJ2-7, the V gene TRBV5-1, with D perhaps matching TRBD1 (5 bases). The germline CDR1 and CDR2 sequences are SGHRS and YFSETQ. Trimming shortened V by 1 base and J by 3 bases, and 8 bases separated the two germline ends. The CDR3 consists of 13 residues. The CDR3 nucleotides read TGCGCCAGCAGCTTGCAGGGTGACTACGAGCAGTACTTC. This sequence encodes CASSLQGDYEQYF.

In this sample, this clonotype turned up a few times. The chain links TRBV12-3 or TRBV12-4 to TRBJ1-2; D not certain. This CDR3 has 13 amino acids. V was cut by 1 base and J by 7 bases, with 10 bases left in between. In DNA form, the CDR3 reads TGTGCCAGCAGTTTAGGGTCAGTACGTGGCTACACCTTC. Its translation is CASSLGSVRGYTF.

In this sample, this clonotype turned up a few times. The chain employs TRBV20-1 and TRBJ2-2; D perhaps matches TRBD2 (5 bases). The CDR3 length is 13 residues. Germline V gene data show CDR1 as DFQATT and CDR2 as SNEGSKA (reference sequence). The V end was cut by 3 bases, the J end by 3 bases, with 8 bases between. The CDR3: CSASGVDTGELFF. Here the CDR3 DNA reads TGCAGTGCTAGCGGGGTCGACACCGGGGAGCTGTTTTTT.

This clonotype was seen ten or more times. V is TRBV7-2 and J is TRBJ2-1; 7 bases align to TRBD1. The J segment lost 7 bases and the V segment lost 4 bases, leaving 10 bases of the junction unmatched. Germline lookup yields CDR1 SGHTA and CDR2 FQGNSA. This CDR3 spans 15 amino acids. The CDR3 DNA follows: TGTGCCAGCAGCTCCTTACGACAGGGTGGGAATGAGCAGTTCTTC. Its protein product is CASSSLRQGGNEQFF.

This chain joins TRBV20-1 and TRBJ1-2, with D tentatively TRBD1 (5 bases). Germline values: CDR1 DFQATT, CDR2 SNEGSKA (reference sequence). CDR3 length equals 12 residues. V lost 5 bases and J 12 bases, leaving 19 bases between the germline ends. The CDR3 protein is CSALNSGTVHTF. The CDR3 nucleotides read TGCAGTGCTTTAAATTCCGGGACGGTTCACACCTTC.

The sample holds a few counts of this clonotype. The chain is built from TRBV25-1 and TRBJ2-3; 10 bases fit TRBD1. Trimming removed 7 bases from V and 4 bases from J; junction bases left unmatched: 8. Per the germline V gene, CDR1 is MGHDK and CDR2 is SYGVNS. The CDR3 has 15 residues. The CDR3 reads CASTPGTGVADTQYF. The CDR3 DNA reads as TGTGCCAGCACTCCCGGGACAGGGGTAGCAGATACGCAGTATTTT.

This clonotype was observed a single time. Germline is not matched at one junction end, which may reflect a read error. The rearrangement uses TRBV6-5 and TRBJ1-2; no clear D. Germline values: CDR1 MNHEY, CDR2 SVGAGI. The CDR3 spans 14 residues. The CDR3 region is CASSYNTANYGHTF. In DNA, the CDR3 is TGTGCCAGCAGTTACAACACCGCTAACTATGGCCACACCTTC.

V usage is TRBV6-5 and J usage is TRBJ2-5, with 9 bases fitting TRBD2. The CDR3 covers 16 residues. Germline-derived CDR1 and CDR2 are MNHEY and SVGAGI. V was pared by 0 bases and J by 11 bases, with 13 bases of the junction left unmatched. The CDR3 spells CASSYSGRGGYNEQYF. CDR3 coding DNA: TGTGCCAGCAGTTACTCCGGGCGGGGGGGTTACAATGAGCAGTACTTC.

The table lists this clonotype with a few counts. The chain carries TRBV29-1 and TRBJ1-1, with TRBD1 matching over 7 bases. The trim removed 7 bases at V and 0 bases at J, leaving 5 bases unmatched. Germline values: CDR1 SQVTM, CDR2 ANQGSEA. The CDR3 totals 13 residues. CDR3 sequence reads: CSGYRGLNTEAFF. The CDR3 DNA is TGCAGCGGTTACAGGGGCCTGAACACTGAAGCTTTCTTT.

This clonotype was picked up a small number of times. V is TRBV11-2 and J is TRBJ2-7, with 10 bases aligning to TRBD1. The CDR3 totals 15 residues. V shed 5 bases, J shed 7 bases, and the junction held 11 bases outside the gene matches. Germline V lookup: CDR1 SGHAT, CDR2 FQNNGV. Here the CDR3 reads CASSPPGQGIDEQYF. CDR3 sequence (DNA): TGTGCCAGCAGCCCACCGGGACAGGGGATCGATGAGCAGTACTTC.

J is TRBJ2-5 and V is TRBV10-3; tentatively, D is TRBD2 (6 bases). V was clipped by 9 bases and J by 5 bases, with 16 bases between them. This CDR3 region has 13 residues. Germline values: CDR1 ENHRY, CDR2 SYGVKD. CDR3 sequence (DNA): TGTGCCATTAACAGTGGGGGGAATGAGACCCAGTACTTC. It yields the protein CAINSGGNETQYF.

The sample holds a few counts of this clonotype. The rearrangement links TRBV6-5 to TRBJ2-7, with TRBD1 as a possible D gene (6 bases). Germline CDR1 and CDR2: MNHEY and SVGAGI. The V end lost 2 bases, the J end lost 5 bases, and 19 bases lay between the germline ends. The CDR3 length is 16 residues. CDR3 bases: TGTGCCAGCAGTTACGTCTTGGTGTCAGGGGAGAACGAGCAGTACTTC. Protein sequence: CASSYVLVSGENEQYF.

The chain couples TRBV6-6 to TRBJ1-5; 9 positions match TRBD1. CDR3 length: 14 residues. Losses at the gene ends were 7 bases for V and 6 bases for J; bases not matched to a gene: 7. In germline, CDR1 is MNHNY, CDR2 SVGAGI (reference sequence). CDR3 sequence: CASNYSGQGQPQHF. In DNA form, the CDR3 reads TGTGCCAGCAATTATTCGGGACAGGGTCAGCCCCAGCATTTT.